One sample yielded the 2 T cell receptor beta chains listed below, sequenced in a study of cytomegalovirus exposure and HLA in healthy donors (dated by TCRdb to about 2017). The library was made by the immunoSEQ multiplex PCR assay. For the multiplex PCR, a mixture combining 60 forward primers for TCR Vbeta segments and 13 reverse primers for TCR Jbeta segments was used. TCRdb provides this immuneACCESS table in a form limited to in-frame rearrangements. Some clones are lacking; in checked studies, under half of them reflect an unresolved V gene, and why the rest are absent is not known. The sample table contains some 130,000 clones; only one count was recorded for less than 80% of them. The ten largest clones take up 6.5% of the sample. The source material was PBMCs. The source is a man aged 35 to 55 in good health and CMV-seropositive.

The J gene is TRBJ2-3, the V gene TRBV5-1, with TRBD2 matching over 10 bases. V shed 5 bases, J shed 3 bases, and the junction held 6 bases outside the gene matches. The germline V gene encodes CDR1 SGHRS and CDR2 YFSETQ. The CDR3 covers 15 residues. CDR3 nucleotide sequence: TGCGCCAGCAGGACTAGCGGGTCTGGGACAGATACGCAGTATTTT. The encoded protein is CASRTSGSGTDTQYF.

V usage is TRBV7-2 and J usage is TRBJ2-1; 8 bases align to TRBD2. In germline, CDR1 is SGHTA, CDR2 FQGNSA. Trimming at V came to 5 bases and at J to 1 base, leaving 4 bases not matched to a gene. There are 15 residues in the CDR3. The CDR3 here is CASSQGTSSYNEQFF. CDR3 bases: TGTGCCAGCAGCCAAGGGACTAGTTCCTACAATGAGCAGTTCTTC. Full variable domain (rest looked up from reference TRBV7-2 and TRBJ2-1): GAGVSQSPSNKVTEKGKDVELRCDPISGHTALYWYRQSLGQGLEFLIYFQGNSAPDKSGLPSDRFSAERTGGSVSTLTIQRTQQEDSAVYLCASSQGTSSYNEQFFGPGTRLTVL.